The 17 T cell receptor beta chains reported below all come from one sample, sequenced in a study of shared clonotypes between healthy human individuals. Produced via immunoSEQ multiplex PCR; TCRdb's table is partial and in-frame only. Of 2 million or so clones listed, 85% to 95% are singletons. The sequenced sample consisted of naive CD4+ T cells sorted from blood. The subset denotes: CD45RA+ positively selected. The receptors were gathered from a man aged 18 to 29 in good health.

About this clone: In the same sample, other DNA sequences code for this CDR3. This chain connects TRBV7-9 to TRBJ1-2; D is undetermined. CDR3 length: 12 residues. Germline V gene data show CDR1 as SEHNR and CDR2 as FQNEAQ (reference sequence). V was clipped by 1 base and J by 3 bases, with 3 bases between them. The CDR3 sequence is CASSLGDYGYTF. The CDR3 DNA reads TGTGCCAGCAGCTTAGGAGACTATGGCTACACCTTC.

This rearrangement joins TRBV28 to TRBJ1-5; unclear D gene. Germline CDR1 and CDR2: MDHEN and SYDVKM. The CDR3 sequence is 19 residues long. V lost 5 bases and J 0 bases, leaving 23 bases between the germline ends. The CDR3 sequence is CASSPTLLRLSYSNQPQHF. The CDR3 DNA is TGTGCCAGCAGTCCCACTCTACTTCGGTTAAGCTATAGCAATCAGCCCCAGCATTTT.

V and J are TRBV28 and TRBJ1-2; D remains ambiguous. Trimming cost V 6 bases and J 5 bases, with 19 bases left between them. The germline gives CDR1 MDHEN, CDR2 SYDVKM. The CDR3 runs 15 residues. This chain's CDR3 is CASSLSQVAGYGYTF. The DNA for the CDR3 is TGTGCCAGCAGCCTATCGCAGGTGGCTGGGTATGGCTACACCTTC.

V gene TRBV30 combines with J gene TRBJ2-4; D tentatively reads TRBD1 or TRBD2 (6 bases each). Germline-derived CDR1 and CDR2 are GTSNPN and SVGIG (reference sequence). This CDR3 is built from 16 residues. Trimming left V 2 bases short and J 8 bases short, with 22 bases between. CDR3 DNA: TGTGCCTGGAGTTTCCGGGGGCCCCACTATATTGACATTCAGTACTTC. Residues: CAWSFRGPHYIDIQYF.

On this clone: This specimen includes other DNA sequences encoding the same CDR3. J is TRBJ1-1 and V is TRBV30, with a possible D match to TRBD1 (6 bases). The CDR3 runs to 12 residues. Germline CDR1 and CDR2: GTSNPN and SVGIG (reference sequence). V lost 2 bases to trimming and J lost 7 bases, with 11 bases between them. The CDR3 reads CAWSQGQVEAFF. DNA for the CDR3: TGTGCCTGGAGTCAGGGGCAGGTTGAAGCTTTCTTT.

The chain carries TRBV7-2 and TRBJ1-2, with TRBD1 as a possible D gene (5 bases). This CDR3 spans 15 amino acids. V shed 1 base and J shed 5 bases, with 14 bases lying between them. The germline V gene has CDR1 SGHTA and CDR2 FQGNSA. CDR3 in amino acids: CASSLDAGLGYGYTF. Written as DNA, the CDR3 is TGTGCCAGCAGCTTAGATGCAGGGCTAGGATATGGCTACACCTTC.

Points on this clone: The identical CDR3 is also encoded by other nucleotide sequences in the sample. Written as DNA, the CDR3 is TGTGCCAGCAGTGGACAGTCGGGCACTGAAGCTTTCTTT. This encodes CASSGQSGTEAFF. The genes are TRBV18 and TRBJ1-1; D possibly corresponds to TRBD1 (6 bases). The length of the CDR3 is 13 residues. The germline V gene encodes CDR1 KGHSH and CDR2 LQKENI. Trimming cost V 8 bases and J 4 bases, with 14 bases left between them.

This clone was recorded once. Other DNA sequences in this sample translate to the same CDR3. This chain joins TRBV5-1 and TRBJ2-5, with D possibly TRBD1 on 5 matching bases. The CDR3 has 14 residues. Germline CDR1 reads SGHRS; CDR2 reads YFSETQ. V lost 0 bases to trimming and J lost 5 bases, with 11 bases between them. The CDR3: CASSLEGAAETQYF. The CDR3 DNA sequence: TGCGCCAGCAGCTTGGAAGGGGCAGCGGAGACCCAGTACTTC.

As to this clone: Other DNA sequences in the same sample also yield this CDR3. The CDR3 is CASSEDRYYGYTF. CDR3 DNA: TGCGCCAGCAGTGAGGACAGGTACTATGGCTACACCTTC. V and J are TRBV10-1 and TRBJ1-2; D perhaps matches TRBD1 (6 bases). V lost 2 bases, J lost 3 bases, and 7 bases lay in between. Per the germline V gene, CDR1 is WNHNN and CDR2 is SYGVQD (reference sequence). This CDR3 is built from 13 residues.

The rearrangement uses TRBV2 and TRBJ1-3; D gene ambiguous. The CDR3 contains 15 residues. The V gene's germline CDR1 is SNHLY and CDR2 FYNNEI. V was clipped by 3 bases and J by 0 bases, with 9 bases between them. The CDR3 spells CASSEEKLSGNTIYF. In nucleotides, the CDR3 is TGTGCCAGCAGTGAGGAAAAACTCTCTGGAAACACCATATATTTT.

This sequence joins TRBV2 and TRBJ1-1; D gene uncertain. The length of the CDR3 is 13 residues. The V and J ends lost 7 bases and 2 bases respectively, with 11 bases between them. Germline CDR1 and CDR2: SNHLY and FYNNEI. The CDR3 region has the DNA TGTGCCAGCATATTCAGTACTAACACTGAAGCTTTCTTT. Its translation: CASIFSTNTEAFF.

This chain joins TRBV5-1 and TRBJ2-3, with TRBD1 as a possible D gene (7 bases). The CDR3 loop spans 15 amino acids. Germline-derived CDR1 and CDR2 are SGHRS and YFSETQ. V was cut by 4 bases and J by 4 bases, with 16 bases left in between. CDR3 nucleotides: TGCGCCAGCAGCCCAGGGGGGCGGATTGCAGATACGCAGTATTTT. It codes for CASSPGGRIADTQYF.

Comments on this clone: Germline and junction disagree at one end, which may indicate a read error. The genes are TRBV7-7 and TRBJ2-1; the D gene is possibly TRBD1 (6 bases). CDR3 size: 14 residues. Germline values: CDR1 SSHAT, CDR2 FNYEAQ (reference sequence). The CDR3 loop is CASSPGQPNNEQFF. CDR3 DNA: TGTGCTAGCAGCCCCGGACAGCCGAACAATGAGCAGTTCTTC.

The J gene is TRBJ2-5, the V gene TRBV5-1; unclear D gene. The CDR3 covers 15 residues. Germline V gene sequence: CDR1 SGHRS, CDR2 YFSETQ. The V end was cut by 2 bases, the J end by 0 bases, with 11 bases between. The CDR3 coding sequence is TGCGCCAGCAGCTTTGGCGGAACGTACCAAGAGACCCAGTACTTC. As protein: CASSFGGTYQETQYF.

This chain connects TRBV10-3 to TRBJ1-6; TRBD1 agrees at 8 bases. Germline V gene data show CDR1 as ENHRY and CDR2 as SYGVKD. The CDR3 runs 13 residues. The V segment lost 6 bases and the J segment 7 bases; nucleotides outside the gene matches: 2. The CDR3, as DNA: TGTGCCATCAGGGGACAGGTCAATTCACCCCTCCACTTT. Protein product: CAIRGQVNSPLHF.

V is TRBV25-1 and J is TRBJ1-1, with 7 bases identical to TRBD1. The trim removed 4 bases at V and 11 bases at J, leaving 10 bases unmatched. CDR3 size: 13 residues. CDR1 and CDR2 from the germline V gene are MGHDK and SYGVNS. In DNA form, the CDR3 reads TGTGCCAGCAGTGGAGGACAGGCGAGGGAGGCTTTCTTT. As protein: CASSGGQAREAFF.

The chain has TRBV6-5 and TRBJ2-7; 7 nucleotides agree with TRBD1. There are 13 residues in the CDR3. The V gene's germline CDR1 is MNHEY and CDR2 SVGAGI. Trimming cost V 6 bases and J 7 bases; bases outside gene matches: 9. CDR3 sequence: CASRSGQVREQYF. CDR3 sequence (DNA): TGTGCCAGCAGATCCGGACAGGTCCGGGAGCAGTACTTC.